This TCR beta chain was recorded in a study of blood T cell repertoires in COVID-19. Overall study: Researchers got acute and convalescent COVID-19 samples from the United States, Italy and Spain.

In the authors' methods: Scientists estimated how many nucleated cells there were by amplifying reference gene primers. Sequenced by immunoSEQ multiplex PCR; TCRdb stores in-frame clones only, minus some. That table supplies the V and J calls and clone size; D and trimming were determined from the DNA. The sample holds around 290,000 clones, around nine tenths seen once. Recruitment covered 25 or so US areas and drew participants whose ages spanned about 18 to 95 years. Donors were grouped by their self-reported clinical history. In germline, CDR1 is GTSNPN, CDR2 SVGIG (reference sequence). Between the trimmed V and J ends, which lost 2 bases and 6 bases, there was a span of 14 bases. CDR3 size: 14 residues.

The chain joins TRBV30 to TRBJ2-1, with D tentatively TRBD2 (6 bases). The specimen was PBMCs or T cells enriched from blood (not recorded which). The receptor's source is a woman under 40 who had recovered from COVID-19. The CDR3, as DNA: TGTGCCTGGAGTATGGGGGTGGGAGGCAATGAGCAGTTCTTC. As protein: CAWSMGVGGNEQFF.